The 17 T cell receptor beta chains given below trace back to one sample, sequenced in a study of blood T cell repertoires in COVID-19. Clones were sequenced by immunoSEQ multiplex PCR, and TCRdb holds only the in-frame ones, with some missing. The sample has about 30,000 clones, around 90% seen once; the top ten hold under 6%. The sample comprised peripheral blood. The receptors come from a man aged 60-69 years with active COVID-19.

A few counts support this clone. CDR3 loop: CASSLTGNTGELFF. Written as DNA, the CDR3 is TGTGCCAGCAGTTTAACAGGGAACACCGGGGAGCTGTTTTTT. This sequence joins TRBV27 and TRBJ2-2, with a weak D call TRBD1 (5 bases). Germline V CDR1 and CDR2: MNHEY, SMNVEV (reference sequence). V was trimmed by 2 bases and J by 1 base, leaving 5 bases between them. The CDR3 is 14 amino acids.

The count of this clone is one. For the CDR3, the DNA is TGTGCCAGCAGCGTTAACGGACTAGCGGGGGGGCTTTACACCGGGGAGCTGTTTTTT. Translation gives CASSVNGLAGGLYTGELFF. The chain uses TRBV9 and TRBJ2-2, with 15 bases matching TRBD2. The CDR3 loop spans 19 amino acids. V was pared by 2 bases and J by 3 bases, with 8 bases of the junction left unmatched. Per germline, CDR1 SGDLS and CDR2 YYNGEE.

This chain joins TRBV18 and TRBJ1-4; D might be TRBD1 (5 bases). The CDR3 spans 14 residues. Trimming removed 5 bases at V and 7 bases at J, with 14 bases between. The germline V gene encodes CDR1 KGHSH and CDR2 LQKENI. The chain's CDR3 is CASSVGGRGEKLFF. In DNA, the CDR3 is TGTGCCAGCTCAGTCGGGGGAAGAGGTGAAAAACTGTTTTTT.

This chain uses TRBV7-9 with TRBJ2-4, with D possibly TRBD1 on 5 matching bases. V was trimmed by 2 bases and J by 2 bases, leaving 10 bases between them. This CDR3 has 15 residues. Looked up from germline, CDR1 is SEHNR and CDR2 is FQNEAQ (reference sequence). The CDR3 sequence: CASSLPSGSKNIQYF. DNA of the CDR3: TGTGCCAGCAGCTTACCCTCAGGGTCCAAAAACATTCAGTACTTC.

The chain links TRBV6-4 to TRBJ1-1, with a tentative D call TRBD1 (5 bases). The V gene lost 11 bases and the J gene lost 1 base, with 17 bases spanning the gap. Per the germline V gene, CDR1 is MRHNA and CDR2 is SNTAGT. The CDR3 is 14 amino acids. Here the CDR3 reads CAGRQPNSNTEAFF. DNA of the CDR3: TGTGCCGGAAGACAGCCTAACTCGAACACTGAAGCTTTCTTT.

In DNA, the CDR3 is TGTGCCAGCAGTCCGCAGGGTGGGATCACTGAAGCTTTCTTT. This gives the protein CASSPQGGITEAFF. V usage is TRBV27 and J usage is TRBJ1-1, with D maybe TRBD1 (5 bases). This CDR3 is built from 14 residues. Germline CDR1 and CDR2: MNHEY and SMNVEV (reference sequence). Trimming took 5 bases from V and 4 from J, leaving 14 bases between them.

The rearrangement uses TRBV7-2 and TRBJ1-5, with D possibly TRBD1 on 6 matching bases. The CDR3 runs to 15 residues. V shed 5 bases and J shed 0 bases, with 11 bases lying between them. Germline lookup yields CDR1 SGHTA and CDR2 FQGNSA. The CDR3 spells CASSLDRYSNQPQHF. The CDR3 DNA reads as TGTGCCAGCAGCCTGGACAGATATAGCAATCAGCCCCAGCATTTT.

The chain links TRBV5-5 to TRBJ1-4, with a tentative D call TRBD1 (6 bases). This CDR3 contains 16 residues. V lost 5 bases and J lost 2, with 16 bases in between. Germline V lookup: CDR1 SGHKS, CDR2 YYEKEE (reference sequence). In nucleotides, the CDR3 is TGTGCCAGCAGTCGAGGGGGGGCATTTACTAATGAAAAACTGTTTTTT. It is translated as CASSRGGAFTNEKLFF. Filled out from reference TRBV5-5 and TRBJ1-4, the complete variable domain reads DAGVTQSPTHLIKTRGQQVTLRCSPISGHKSVSWYQQVLGQGPQFIFQYYEKEERGRGNFPDRFSARQFPNYSSELNVNALLLGDSALYLCASSRGGAFTNEKLFFGSGTQLSVL.

CDR3 in DNA: TGCGCCAGCAGCTTGAGCGTGACAGGGACAAAACTAGCTTTCTTT. Protein sequence: CASSLSVTGTKLAFF. The chain carries TRBV5-1 and TRBJ1-1; 7 bases line up with TRBD1. This CDR3 is built from 15 residues. From germline, CDR1 is SGHRS and CDR2 YFSETQ. V was clipped by 1 base and J by 10 bases; unmatched bases: 13.

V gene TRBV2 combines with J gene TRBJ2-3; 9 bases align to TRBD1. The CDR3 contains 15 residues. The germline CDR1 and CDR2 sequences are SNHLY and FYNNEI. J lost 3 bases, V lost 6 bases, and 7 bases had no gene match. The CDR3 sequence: CASRTTGGRTDTQYF. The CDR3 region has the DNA TGTGCCAGCAGGACCACAGGGGGCCGGACAGATACGCAGTATTTT.

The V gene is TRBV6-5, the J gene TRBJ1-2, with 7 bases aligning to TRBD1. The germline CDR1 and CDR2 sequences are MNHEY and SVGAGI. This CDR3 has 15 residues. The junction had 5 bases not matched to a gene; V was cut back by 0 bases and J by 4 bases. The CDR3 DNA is TGTGCCAGCAGTTACTCGTTAGGGGGCAGCTATGGCTACACCTTC. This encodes CASSYSLGGSYGYTF.

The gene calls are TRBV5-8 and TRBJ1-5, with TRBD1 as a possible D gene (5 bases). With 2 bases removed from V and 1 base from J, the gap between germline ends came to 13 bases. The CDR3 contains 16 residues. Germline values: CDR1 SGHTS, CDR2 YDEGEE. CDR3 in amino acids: CASSFSKGVSNQPQHF. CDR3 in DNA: TGTGCCAGCAGCTTCAGTAAAGGGGTGAGCAATCAGCCCCAGCATTTT.

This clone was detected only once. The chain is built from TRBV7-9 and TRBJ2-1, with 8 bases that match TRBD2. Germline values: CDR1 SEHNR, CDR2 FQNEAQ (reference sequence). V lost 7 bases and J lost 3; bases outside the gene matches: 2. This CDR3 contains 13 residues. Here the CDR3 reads CASTGGSYNEQFF. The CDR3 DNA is TGTGCCAGCACGGGGGGGAGCTACAATGAGCAGTTCTTC. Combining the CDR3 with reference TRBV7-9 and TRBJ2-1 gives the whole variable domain DTGVSQNPRHKITKRGQNVTFRCDPISEHNRLYWYRQTLGQGPEFLTYFQNEAQLEKSRLLSDRFSAERPKGSFSTLEIQRTEQGDSAMYLCASTGGSYNEQFFGPGTRLTVL.

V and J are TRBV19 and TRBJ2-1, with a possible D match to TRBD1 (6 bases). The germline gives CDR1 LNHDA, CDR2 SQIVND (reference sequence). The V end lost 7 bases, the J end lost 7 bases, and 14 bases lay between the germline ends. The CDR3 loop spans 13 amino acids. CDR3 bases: TGTGCCAGTAACCCCAGGGGAAGAAATGAGCAGTTCTTC. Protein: CASNPRGRNEQFF.

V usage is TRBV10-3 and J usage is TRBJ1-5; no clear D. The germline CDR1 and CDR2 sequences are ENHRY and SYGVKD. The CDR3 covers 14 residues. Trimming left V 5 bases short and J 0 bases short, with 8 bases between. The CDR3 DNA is TGTGCCATCAGTCGGGATCCTAGCAATCAGCCCCAGCATTTT. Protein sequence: CAISRDPSNQPQHF.

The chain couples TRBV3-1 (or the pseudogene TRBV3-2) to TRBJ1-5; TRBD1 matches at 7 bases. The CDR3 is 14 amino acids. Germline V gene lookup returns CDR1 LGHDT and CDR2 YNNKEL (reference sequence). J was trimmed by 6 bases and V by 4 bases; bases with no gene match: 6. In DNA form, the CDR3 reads TGTGCCAGCAGCCCCCGACAGGGCACTCAGCCCCAGCATTTT. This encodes CASSPRQGTQPQHF.

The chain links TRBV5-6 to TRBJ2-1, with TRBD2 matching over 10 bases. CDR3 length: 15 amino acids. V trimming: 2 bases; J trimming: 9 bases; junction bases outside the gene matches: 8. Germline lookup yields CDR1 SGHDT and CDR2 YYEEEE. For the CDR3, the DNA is TGTGCCAGCAGCTTTCTTGAGCGGGGGGGCACTGAGCAGTTCTTC. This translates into CASSFLERGGTEQFF.